A single sample is the source of the 8 T cell receptor beta chains below, sequenced in a study of blood T cell repertoires in COVID-19. Libraries were prepared by immunoSEQ multiplex PCR; TCRdb keeps only in-frame clonotypes and omits some of them. The table records about 76,000 clones, 65% to 90% of them present only once. The sequenced material came from peripheral blood. These receptors came from a man older than 75 with acute or convalescent COVID-19.

This sequence joins TRBV6-5 and TRBJ2-5; 7 bases fit TRBD1. Unmatched junction bases numbered 2, after V lost 6 bases and J lost 1 base. Germline V gene data show CDR1 as MNHEY and CDR2 as SVGAGI. The CDR3 totals 13 residues. CDR3 loop: CASSRDSQETQYF. The CDR3 DNA reads TGTGCCAGCAGCCGGGACAGCCAAGAGACCCAGTACTTC.

The chain uses TRBV4-2 and TRBJ1-6; TRBD1 agrees at 7 bases. CDR1 is LGHNA and CDR2 is YNFKEQ in the germline V gene. CDR3 size: 15 residues. J gave up 7 bases and V 2 bases, and 5 bases lay outside the gene matches. The CDR3, as DNA: TGTGCCAGCAGCCAAAGGGACAGCGGAAATTCACCCCTCCACTTT. It codes for CASSQRDSGNSPLHF.

Only one count was recorded for this clone. The chain is built from TRBV27 and TRBJ2-7; 10 bases are shared with TRBD1. Germline CDR1 MNHEY, CDR2 SMNVEV (reference sequence). The V segment lost 1 base and the J segment 3 bases; nucleotides outside the gene matches: 3. The CDR3 contains 15 residues. The CDR3 nucleotides read TGTGCCAGCAGTTTATACCGGGACAGGGGCTACGAGCAGTACTTC. Residues: CASSLYRDRGYEQYF.

This clone was recorded only once. The chain employs TRBV6-2 or TRBV6-3 and TRBJ2-1, with 8 positions matching TRBD1. The germline gives CDR1 MNHEY, CDR2 SVGEGT. This CDR3 is 16 amino acids long. Germline trimming cut 0 bases from V and 5 bases from J; bases unmatched to any gene: 6. This CDR3 is CASSYSTGVLDNEQFF. The CDR3 coding sequence is TGTGCCAGCAGTTACTCGACAGGGGTACTTGACAATGAGCAGTTCTTC.

This clone was counted a few times. This sequence joins TRBV19 and TRBJ1-2; 7 bases match TRBD1. The CDR3 totals 16 residues. J was trimmed by 0 bases and V by 7 bases; bases with no gene match: 11. Germline lookup yields CDR1 LNHDA and CDR2 SQIVND (reference sequence). CDR3 amino acids: CASNLTGLQPNYGYTF. Here the CDR3 DNA reads TGTGCCAGTAATCTGACAGGGCTGCAGCCTAACTATGGCTACACCTTC.

V is TRBV6-5 and J is TRBJ1-1, with D unclear. Germline loops: CDR1 MNHEY, CDR2 SVGAGI. The V gene lost 0 bases and the J gene lost 0 bases, with 11 bases spanning the gap. This CDR3 has 16 amino acids. The CDR3 nucleotides are TGTGCCAGCAGTTACTCGTCGGGGATTATGAACACTGAAGCTTTCTTT. It is translated as CASSYSSGIMNTEAFF.

A single count supports this clone. This sequence joins TRBV6-2 or TRBV6-3 and TRBJ1-3; D is unclear. Germline V gene sequence: CDR1 MNHEY, CDR2 SVGEGT. The germline V and J ends were trimmed by 2 bases and 8 bases, with 10 bases remaining between them. CDR3 size: 13 residues. This CDR3 reads CASSYRPGDTIYF. The CDR3 bases are TGTGCCAGCAGTTACAGGCCCGGGGACACCATATATTTT.

The CDR3 nucleotides read TGTGCCAGCAGCTTAGGGACACCTAACTATGGCTACACCTTC. It is translated as CASSLGTPNYGYTF. The chain links TRBV9 to TRBJ1-2; TRBD1 might be the D (6 bases). The length of the CDR3 is 14 residues. The V gene's germline CDR1 is SGDLS and CDR2 YYNGEE. Between the trimmed V and J ends, which lost 4 bases and 0 bases, there was a span of 10 bases.